Listed here are 13 T cell receptor beta chains from one sample, sequenced in a study of CD4 T cells in relation to SARS-CoV-2 and coronaviruses. No antigen has been assigned to these receptors. Repertoires were generated with immunoSEQ multiplex PCR, while TCRdb's copy carries only in-frame clones and drops some. The sample includes fewer than 20,000 clones, 60% to 80% seen only once; the top ten take about 20%. Before the COVID-19 pandemic, during about 2011-2019, CD4+ T cells were taken from unexposed donors. The cells were cultured for about ten days before CD4+ T cells were isolated. Material: CD4+ T cells from PBMCs, cultured in vitro. The source of these receptors is a human donor in good health.

The gene calls are TRBV2 and TRBJ2-7, with D perhaps TRBD1 (8 bases). V shed 6 bases and J shed 4 bases, with 22 bases lying between them. CDR3 length equals 16 residues. The germline CDR1 and CDR2 sequences are SNHLY and FYNNEI. The chain's CDR3 is CASSREDREFSYEQYF. CDR3 DNA: TGTGCCAGCAGCCGGGAGGACAGGGAATTTTCTTACGAGCAGTACTTC.

The chain couples TRBV5-1 to TRBJ2-7; 13 positions match TRBD2. The germline CDR1 and CDR2 sequences are SGHRS and YFSETQ. J was trimmed by 7 bases and V by 5 bases; bases with no gene match: 6. This CDR3 contains 14 residues. Here the CDR3 reads CASSLGLAGREQYF. The CDR3 DNA reads TGCGCCAGCAGTCTGGGACTAGCGGGACGGGAGCAGTACTTC.

The gene calls are TRBV5-5 and TRBJ2-5; the match to TRBD1 covers 12 bases. CDR1 and CDR2 from the germline V gene are SGHKS and YYEKEE (reference sequence). The CDR3 contains 16 residues. V lost 4 bases to trimming and J lost 5 bases; unmatched junction nucleotides: 9. The CDR3 region has the DNA TGTGCCAGCAGCATAACAGGGGGACAGGGGGCTGAGACCCAGTACTTC. Amino acids: CASSITGGQGAETQYF.

This clone turned up a few times. The V and J genes are TRBV5-1 and TRBJ1-2, with a possible D match to TRBD1 (5 bases). The CDR3 extends over 13 amino acids. CDR1 is SGHRS, CDR2 YFSETQ, per germline. V was clipped by 2 bases and J by 4 bases, with 9 bases between them. CDR3 DNA sequence: TGCGCCAGCAGCTTACAGGAGCTCTATGGCTACACCTTC. It codes for CASSLQELYGYTF.

This clone was observed a handful of times. The V and J genes are TRBV2 and TRBJ2-7, with D tentatively TRBD1 or TRBD2 (5 bases each). Looked up from germline, CDR1 is SNHLY and CDR2 is FYNNEI. V was shortened by 6 bases and J by 4 bases, with 16 bases between the two germline ends. The CDR3 length is 14 residues. CDR3 in DNA: TGTGCCAGCAGAGCTGCCCCGGGACGGTACGAGCAGTACTTC. The encoded protein is CASRAAPGRYEQYF.

The rearrangement uses TRBV20-1 and TRBJ1-1; TRBD1 matches at 7 bases. The CDR3 runs 11 residues. CDR1 and CDR2 from the germline V gene are DFQATT and SNEGSKA (reference sequence). The chain's CDR3 is CSQGGDTEAFF. CDR3 bases: TGCTCTCAGGGGGGGGACACTGAAGCTTTCTTT.

The rearrangement uses TRBV28 and TRBJ2-3; 11 positions agree with TRBD2. CDR3 size: 15 residues. J was trimmed by 2 bases and V by 8 bases; bases with no gene match: 6. The germline gives CDR1 MDHEN, CDR2 SYDVKM. The CDR3 DNA follows: TGTGCCAGCCCTCCGGGACTAGCGGCCACAGATACGCAGTATTTT. Protein: CASPPGLAATDTQYF.

This chain connects TRBV25-1 to TRBJ1-3; D is ambiguous. The CDR3 extends over 12 amino acids. Germline lookup yields CDR1 MGHDK and CDR2 SYGVNS. The germline V and J ends were trimmed by 4 bases and 1 base, with 2 bases remaining between them. CDR3 region: CASSVSGNTIYF. CDR3 nucleotide sequence: TGTGCCAGCAGTGTATCTGGAAACACCATATATTTT.

The chain recombines TRBV6-5 with TRBJ1-1; D remains ambiguous. Germline CDR1 and CDR2: MNHEY and SVGAGI. Trimming stripped 6 bases from V and 2 bases from J, with 7 bases between. The CDR3 runs 12 residues. CDR3 bases: TGTGCCAGCAGCCGGCTCAACACTGAAGCTTTCTTT. It translates to CASSRLNTEAFF.

V is TRBV7-8 and J is TRBJ2-1, with TRBD2 identical over 9 bases. CDR1 is SGHVS and CDR2 is FQNEAQ in the germline V gene. V shed 4 bases, J shed 6 bases, and the junction held 10 bases outside the gene matches. This CDR3 region has 16 residues. The CDR3: CASSSRGGSGSNEQFF. CDR3 in DNA: TGTGCCAGCAGCTCCCGGGGTGGTAGCGGGAGCAATGAGCAGTTCTTC.

The V call is TRBV5-1, the J call TRBJ2-3, with a weak D call TRBD2 (6 bases). Germline V gene lookup returns CDR1 SGHRS and CDR2 YFSETQ. Trimming took 0 bases from V and 6 from J, leaving 11 bases between them. The CDR3 has 14 amino acids. The CDR3 loop reads CASSLDRGGDTQYF. The DNA of the CDR3 is TGCGCCAGCAGCTTGGATAGGGGAGGTGATACGCAGTATTTT.

J is TRBJ2-5 and V is TRBV9, with 8 positions matching TRBD2. CDR1 is SGDLS, CDR2 YYNGEE, per germline. The junction had 3 bases not matched to a gene; V was cut back by 0 bases and J by 2 bases. CDR3 length: 15 residues. CDR3 protein: CASSVGIAGQETQYF. The CDR3 bases are TGTGCCAGCAGCGTAGGGATAGCGGGGCAAGAGACCCAGTACTTC.

The chain links TRBV2 to TRBJ1-2, with D maybe TRBD1 (6 bases). Trimming removed 0 bases at V and 8 bases at J, with 10 bases between. The CDR3 consists of 13 residues. CDR1 and CDR2 from the germline V gene are SNHLY and FYNNEI. CDR3 sequence: CASSEAGGLGYTF. The CDR3, as DNA: TGTGCCAGCAGTGAAGCGGGGGGCCTGGGCTACACCTTC.